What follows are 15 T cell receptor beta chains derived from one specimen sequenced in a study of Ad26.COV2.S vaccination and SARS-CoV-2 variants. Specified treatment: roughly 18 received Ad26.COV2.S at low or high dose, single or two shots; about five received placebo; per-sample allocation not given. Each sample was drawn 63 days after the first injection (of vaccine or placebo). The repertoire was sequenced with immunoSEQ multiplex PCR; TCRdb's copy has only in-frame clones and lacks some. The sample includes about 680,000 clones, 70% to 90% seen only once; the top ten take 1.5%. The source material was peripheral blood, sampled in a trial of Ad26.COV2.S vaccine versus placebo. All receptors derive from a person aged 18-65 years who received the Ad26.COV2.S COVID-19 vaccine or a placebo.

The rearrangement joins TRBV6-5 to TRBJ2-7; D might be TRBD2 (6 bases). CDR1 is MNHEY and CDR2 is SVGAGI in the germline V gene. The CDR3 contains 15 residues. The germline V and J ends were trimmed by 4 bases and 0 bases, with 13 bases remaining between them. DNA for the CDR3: TGTGCCAGCAGTTCCAGTAGCGGTAGCTCCTACGAGCAGTACTTC. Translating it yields CASSSSSGSSYEQYF.

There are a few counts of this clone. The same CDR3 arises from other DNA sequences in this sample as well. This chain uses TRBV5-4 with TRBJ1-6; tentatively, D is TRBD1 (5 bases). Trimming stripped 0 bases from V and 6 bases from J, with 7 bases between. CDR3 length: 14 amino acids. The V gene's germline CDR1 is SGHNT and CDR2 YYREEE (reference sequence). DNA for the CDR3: TGTGCCAGCAGCTTGGGGCAGGGTAATTCACCCCTCCACTTT. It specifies CASSLGQGNSPLHF.

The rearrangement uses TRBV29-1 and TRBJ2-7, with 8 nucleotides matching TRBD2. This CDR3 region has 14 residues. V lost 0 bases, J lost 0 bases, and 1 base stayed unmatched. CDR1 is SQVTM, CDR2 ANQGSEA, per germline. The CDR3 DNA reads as TGCAGCGTTGAAGAGAGCGGGAGCTCCTACGAGCAGTACTTC. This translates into CSVEESGSSYEQYF.

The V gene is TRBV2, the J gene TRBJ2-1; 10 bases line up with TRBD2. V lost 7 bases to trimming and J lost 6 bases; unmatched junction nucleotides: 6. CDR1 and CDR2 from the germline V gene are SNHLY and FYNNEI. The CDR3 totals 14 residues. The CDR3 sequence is CASTSGGPLNEQFF. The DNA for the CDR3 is TGTGCCAGCACTAGCGGGGGCCCCCTCAATGAGCAGTTCTTC.

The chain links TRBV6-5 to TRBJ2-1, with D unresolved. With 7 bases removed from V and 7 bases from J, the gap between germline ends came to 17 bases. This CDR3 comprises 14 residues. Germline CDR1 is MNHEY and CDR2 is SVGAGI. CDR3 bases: TGTGCCAGCACCCGTAACGCCGCGTGGAATGAGCAGTTCTTC. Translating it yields CASTRNAAWNEQFF.

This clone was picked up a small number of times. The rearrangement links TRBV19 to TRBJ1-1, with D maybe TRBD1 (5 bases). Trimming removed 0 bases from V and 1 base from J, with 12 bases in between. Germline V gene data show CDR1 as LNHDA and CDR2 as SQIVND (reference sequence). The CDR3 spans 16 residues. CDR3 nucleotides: TGTGCCAGTAGTATAGATGGTACGGGGACGAACACTGAAGCTTTCTTT. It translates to CASSIDGTGTNTEAFF. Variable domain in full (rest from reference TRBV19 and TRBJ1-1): DGGITQSPKYLFRKEGQNVTLSCEQNLNHDAMYWYRQDPGQGLRLIYYSQIVNDFQKGDIAEGYSVSREKKESFPLTVTSAQKNPTAFYLCASSIDGTGTNTEAFFGQGTRLTVV.

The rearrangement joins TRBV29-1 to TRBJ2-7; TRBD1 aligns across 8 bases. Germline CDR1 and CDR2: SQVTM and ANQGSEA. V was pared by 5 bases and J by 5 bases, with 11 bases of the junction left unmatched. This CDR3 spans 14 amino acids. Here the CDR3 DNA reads TGCAGCGTTTACGGGACAGGAAAGGGGGACGAGCAGTACTTC. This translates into CSVYGTGKGDEQYF.

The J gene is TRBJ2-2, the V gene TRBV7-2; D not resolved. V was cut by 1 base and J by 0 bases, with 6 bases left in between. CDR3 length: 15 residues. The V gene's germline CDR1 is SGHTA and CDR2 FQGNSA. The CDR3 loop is CASSLGNTNTGELFF. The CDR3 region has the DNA TGTGCCAGCAGCTTAGGCAATACGAACACCGGGGAGCTGTTTTTT. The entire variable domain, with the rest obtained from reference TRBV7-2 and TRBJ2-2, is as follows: GAGVSQSPSNKVTEKGKDVELRCDPISGHTALYWYRQSLGQGLEFLIYFQGNSAPDKSGLPSDRFSAERTGGSVSTLTIQRTQQEDSAVYLCASSLGNTNTGELFFGEGSRLTVL.

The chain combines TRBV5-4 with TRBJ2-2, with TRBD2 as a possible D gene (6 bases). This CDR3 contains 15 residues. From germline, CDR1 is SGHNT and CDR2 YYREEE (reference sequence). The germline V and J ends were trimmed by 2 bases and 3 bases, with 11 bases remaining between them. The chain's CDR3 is CASSFGGLHTGELFF. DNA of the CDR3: TGTGCCAGCAGCTTTGGGGGACTCCACACCGGGGAGCTGTTTTTT.

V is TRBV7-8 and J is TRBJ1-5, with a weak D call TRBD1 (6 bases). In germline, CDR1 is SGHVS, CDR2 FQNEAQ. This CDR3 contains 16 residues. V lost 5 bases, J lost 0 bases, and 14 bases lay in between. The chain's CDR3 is CASSDKTGTSNQPQHF. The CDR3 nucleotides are TGTGCCAGCAGCGATAAAACAGGGACTAGCAATCAGCCCCAGCATTTT. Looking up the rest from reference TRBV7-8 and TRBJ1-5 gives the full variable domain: GAGVSQSPRYKVAKRGQDVALRCDPISGHVSLFWYQQALGQGPEFLTYFQNEAQLDKSGLPSDRFFAERPEGSVSTLKIQRTQQEDSAVYLCASSDKTGTSNQPQHFGDGTRLSIL.

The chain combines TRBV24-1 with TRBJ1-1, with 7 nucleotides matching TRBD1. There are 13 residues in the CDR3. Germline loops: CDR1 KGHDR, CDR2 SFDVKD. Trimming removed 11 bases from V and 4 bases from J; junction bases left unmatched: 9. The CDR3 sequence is CAISDRLSTEAFF. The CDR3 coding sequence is TGTGCCATTTCGGACAGGCTTAGCACTGAAGCTTTCTTT.

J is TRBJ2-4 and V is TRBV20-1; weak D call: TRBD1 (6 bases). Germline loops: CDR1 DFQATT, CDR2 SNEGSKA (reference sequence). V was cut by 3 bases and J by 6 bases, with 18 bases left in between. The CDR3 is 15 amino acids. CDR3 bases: TGCAGTGCTAGTTCCTCGTGGCAGGGGATAAACATTCAGTACTTC. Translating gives CSASSSWQGINIQYF.

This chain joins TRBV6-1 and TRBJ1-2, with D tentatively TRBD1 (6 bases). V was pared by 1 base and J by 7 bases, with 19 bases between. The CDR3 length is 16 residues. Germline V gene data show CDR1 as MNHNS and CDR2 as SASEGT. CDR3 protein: CASSEEGGRNPFGYTF. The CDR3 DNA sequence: TGTGCCAGCAGTGAAGAGGGGGGGCGCAATCCCTTTGGCTACACCTTC.

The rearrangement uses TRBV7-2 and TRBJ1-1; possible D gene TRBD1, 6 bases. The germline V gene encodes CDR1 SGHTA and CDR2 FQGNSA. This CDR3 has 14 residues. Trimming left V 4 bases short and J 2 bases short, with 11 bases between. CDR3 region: CASSSQGPNTEAFF. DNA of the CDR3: TGTGCCAGCAGCTCACAGGGCCCTAACACTGAAGCTTTCTTT.

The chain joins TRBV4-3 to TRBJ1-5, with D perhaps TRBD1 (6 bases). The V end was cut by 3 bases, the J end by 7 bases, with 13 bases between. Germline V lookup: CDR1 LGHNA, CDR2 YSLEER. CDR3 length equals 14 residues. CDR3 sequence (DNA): TGCGCCAGCAGCCAGGACACAGGGCCCCAGCCCCAGCATTTT. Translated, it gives CASSQDTGPQPQHF.